A selection of T cell receptor beta chains follows, all from one sample in a study of human T cells and chemical hapten exposure. TCRdb redid the calling of the RACE reads with MiXCR, one entry per CDR3 protein. This table holds about 90,000 distinct CDR3 sequences, 11% found once. Specimen: whole blood, collected in connection with sensitization to the hapten diphenylcyclopropenone (DPC). The receptors derive from a woman aged 25 to 39 with alopecia areata. Some clones in this sample may be carry-over from other donors' samples. The conserved cysteine and the conserved F or W are not part of the CDR3 here. Each record gives: V gene, J gene, CDR3 protein.

>TRBV30|TRBJ1-1
AWSVPFRAVTEAF
>TRBV28|TRBJ1-3
ASRQDRDAGNTIY
>TRBV6-1|TRBJ1-1
ASSDVSGQGPLEAF
>TRBV28|TRBJ1-2
ASTVGNPFYGYT
>TRBV20-1|TRBJ1-2
SGNYYGYT
>TRBV10-2|TRBJ2-3
ASSESRSTDTQY
>TRBV5-5|TRBJ1-2
ASSDPGQHNYGYT
>TRBV29-1|TRBJ2-5
SVEMVGETQY
>TRBV12-3/TRBV12-4|TRBJ1-5
ASSPAGQNNQPQH
>TRBV28|TRBJ1-5
ASSWGGFRTTHQPQH
>TRBV7-6|TRBJ2-6
ASSLAGQGPWGTGANVLT
>TRBV29-1|TRBJ2-1
SVEGQGADEQF
>TRBV6-2/TRBV6-3|TRBJ2-7
ASSSTGWSEQY
>TRBV2|TRBJ2-4
ASSEHIAKNIQY
>TRBV3-1|TRBJ1-1
ASSQDLDRKNTEAF
>TRBV10-3|TRBJ2-1
AISESGRSYNEQF
>TRBV7-2|TRBJ2-7
ASSLAWVRTEQY
>TRBV7-9|TRBJ1-6
ASRLTGGENSPLH
>TRBV5-4|TRBJ2-7
ASSLAPDSLYEQY
>TRBV3-2|TRBJ2-3
ASSQPRTSATSTDTQY
>TRBV28|TRBJ1-3
ASSRHASSGNTIY
>TRBV3-1|TRBJ2-1
ASSFYRDYEQF
>TRBV30|TRBJ1-5
AWSSGGQQPQH
>TRBV5-1|TRBJ1-1
ASNSGSSNTEAF
>TRBV27|TRBJ2-5
ASSETPMETQY
>TRBV29-1|TRBJ2-7
SVSTSQREQY
>TRBV18|TRBJ1-1
ASSRTQNTEAF
>TRBV20-1|TRBJ2-1
SASGQGQTTTYYNEQF
>TRBV7-8|TRBJ2-5
ASSSSRLAGWGETQY
>TRBV12-3/TRBV12-4|TRBJ2-5
ASSFTAGTGETQY
>TRBV7-2|TRBJ2-5
ASSLMGLAGKETQY
>TRBV6-2/TRBV6-3|TRBJ2-6
ASSLGPGANVLT